This entry describes one T cell receptor beta chain. Its antigen is as yet unknown. A multiplex PCR was run with 60 Vbeta primers and 13 Jbeta primers. TCRdb keeps only in-frame clones here, not all; method: immunoSEQ multiplex PCR. Among around 130,000 clones listed, around three quarters were seen once. The sample belongs to a study of cytomegalovirus exposure and HLA in healthy donors. The germline V gene encodes CDR1 SGHVS and CDR2 FNYEAQ. This CDR3 has 13 residues. The germline V and J ends were trimmed by 1 base and 2 bases, with 6 bases remaining between them. Overall study results and limits: A few V segments could not be told apart, such as TRBV6-2 and TRBV6-3, and were left out. On later analysis, the bulk of CMV-associated TCR beta chains appeared to be HLA-restricted.

The sequence came from a man in his thirties or forties in good health and CMV-seronegative. Specimen: PBMCs. The chain carries TRBV7-6 and TRBJ2-7; D gene uncertain. The CDR3 DNA reads TGTGCCAGCAGCTTAGGAGAGGCCTACGAGCAGTACTTC. Encoded protein: CASSLGEAYEQYF.